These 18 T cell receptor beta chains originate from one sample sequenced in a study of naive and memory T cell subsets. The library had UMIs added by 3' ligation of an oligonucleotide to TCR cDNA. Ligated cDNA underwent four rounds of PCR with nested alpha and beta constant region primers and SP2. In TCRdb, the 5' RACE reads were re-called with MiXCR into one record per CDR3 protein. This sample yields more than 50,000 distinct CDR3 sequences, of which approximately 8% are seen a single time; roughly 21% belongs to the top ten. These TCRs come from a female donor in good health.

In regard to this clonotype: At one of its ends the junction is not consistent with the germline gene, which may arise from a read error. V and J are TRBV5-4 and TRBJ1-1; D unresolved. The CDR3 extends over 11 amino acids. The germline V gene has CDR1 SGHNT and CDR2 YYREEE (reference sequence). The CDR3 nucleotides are TGTGCCAGCAGCTCCTGGGCTGAAGCTTACTTT. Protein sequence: CASSSWAEAYF.

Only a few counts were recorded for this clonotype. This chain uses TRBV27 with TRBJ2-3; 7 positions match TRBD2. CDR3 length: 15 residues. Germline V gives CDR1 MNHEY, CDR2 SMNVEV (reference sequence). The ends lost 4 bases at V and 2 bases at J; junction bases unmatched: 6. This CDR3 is CASSSRDYITDTQYF. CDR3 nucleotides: TGTGCCAGCAGTTCCCGGGACTATATCACAGATACGCAGTATTTT.

The CDR3 sequence: CASSFQGGPYEQYF. The CDR3 region has the DNA TGCGCCAGCAGCTTCCAGGGGGGGCCCTACGAGCAGTACTTC. The rearrangement uses TRBV5-1 and TRBJ2-7; the D call may be TRBD1 or TRBD2 (7 bases each). The CDR3 runs 14 residues. CDR1 is SGHRS and CDR2 is YFSETQ in the germline V gene. The ends were cut back, 2 bases at V and 2 bases at J, with 11 bases in the middle.

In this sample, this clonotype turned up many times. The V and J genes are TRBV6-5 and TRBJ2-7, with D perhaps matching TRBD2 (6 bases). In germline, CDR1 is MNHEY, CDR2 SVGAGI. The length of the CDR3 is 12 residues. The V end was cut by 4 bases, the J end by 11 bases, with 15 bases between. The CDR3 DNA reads TGTGCCAGCAGTTCTGGCGGGAATCAGGAGTACTTC. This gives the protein CASSSGGNQEYF.

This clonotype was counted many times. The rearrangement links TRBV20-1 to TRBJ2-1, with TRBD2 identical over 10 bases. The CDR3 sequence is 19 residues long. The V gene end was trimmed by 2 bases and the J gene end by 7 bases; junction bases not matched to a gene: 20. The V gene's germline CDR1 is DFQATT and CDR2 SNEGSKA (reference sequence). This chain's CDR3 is CSARPLDLAGASQDNEQFF. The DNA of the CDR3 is TGCAGTGCTAGACCCCTTGACCTAGCGGGGGCCAGCCAGGATAATGAGCAGTTCTTC.

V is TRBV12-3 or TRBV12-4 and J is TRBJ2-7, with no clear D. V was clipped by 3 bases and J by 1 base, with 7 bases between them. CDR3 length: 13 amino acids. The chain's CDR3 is CASSFGQSYEQYF. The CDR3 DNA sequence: TGTGCCAGCAGTTTTGGGCAATCCTACGAGCAGTACTTC.

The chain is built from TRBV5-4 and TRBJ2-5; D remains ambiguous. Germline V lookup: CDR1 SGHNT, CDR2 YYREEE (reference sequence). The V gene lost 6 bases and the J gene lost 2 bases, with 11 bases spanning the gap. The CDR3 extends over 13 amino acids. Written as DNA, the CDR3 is TGTGCCAGCAAGGACCAGATTCAAGAGACCCAGTACTTC. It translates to CASKDQIQETQYF.

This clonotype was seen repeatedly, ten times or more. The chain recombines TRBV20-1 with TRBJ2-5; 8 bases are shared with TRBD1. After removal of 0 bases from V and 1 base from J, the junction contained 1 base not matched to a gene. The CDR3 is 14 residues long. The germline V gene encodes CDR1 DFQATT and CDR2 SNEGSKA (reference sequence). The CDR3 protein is CSAREGTGQETQYF. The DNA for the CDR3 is TGCAGTGCTAGAGAAGGGACAGGCCAAGAGACCCAGTACTTC.

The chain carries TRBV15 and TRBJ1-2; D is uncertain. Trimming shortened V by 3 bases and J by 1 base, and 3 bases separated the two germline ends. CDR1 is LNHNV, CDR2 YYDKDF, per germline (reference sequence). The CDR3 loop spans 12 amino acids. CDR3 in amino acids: CATSSLNYGYTF. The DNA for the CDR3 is TGTGCCACCAGCAGTCTTAACTATGGCTACACCTTC.

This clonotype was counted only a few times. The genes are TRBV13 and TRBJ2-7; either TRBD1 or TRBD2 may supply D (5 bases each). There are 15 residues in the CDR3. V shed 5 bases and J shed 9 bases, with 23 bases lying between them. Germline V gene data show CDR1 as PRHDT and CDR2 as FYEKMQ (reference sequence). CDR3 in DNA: TGTGCCAGCAGCCCCGGGGCCGTTCCCACCTCCTGGCAGTACTTC. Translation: CASSPGAVPTSWQYF.

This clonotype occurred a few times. The CDR3 nucleotides are TGCAGTTGTCTCGACAGTACTAGCACAGATACGCAGTATTTT. Translation: CSCLDSTSTDTQYF. The rearrangement links TRBV20-1 to TRBJ2-3; a possible D gene is TRBD1 (5 bases). CDR3 length: 14 amino acids. The germline V gene encodes CDR1 DFQATT and CDR2 SNEGSKA (reference sequence). Trimming removed 8 bases at V and 0 bases at J, with 15 bases between.

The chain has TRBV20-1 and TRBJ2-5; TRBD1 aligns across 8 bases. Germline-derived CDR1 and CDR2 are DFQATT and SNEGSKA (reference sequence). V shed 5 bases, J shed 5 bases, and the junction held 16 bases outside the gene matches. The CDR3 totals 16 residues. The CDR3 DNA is TGCAGTGCTGGCGCCGGGACAGGATTTGGCCGGGAGACCCAGTACTTC. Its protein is CSAGAGTGFGRETQYF.

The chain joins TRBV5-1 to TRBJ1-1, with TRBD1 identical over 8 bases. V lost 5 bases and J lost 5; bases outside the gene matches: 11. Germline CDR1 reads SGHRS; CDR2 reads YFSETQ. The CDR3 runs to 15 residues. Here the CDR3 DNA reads TGCGCCAGCAGATTCCGCGACAGGGGAGGTACTGAAGCTTTCTTT. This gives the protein CASRFRDRGGTEAFF.

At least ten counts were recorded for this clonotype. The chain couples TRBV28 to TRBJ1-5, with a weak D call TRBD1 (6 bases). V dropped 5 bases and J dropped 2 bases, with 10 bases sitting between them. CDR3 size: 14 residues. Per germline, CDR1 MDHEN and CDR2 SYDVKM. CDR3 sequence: CASSRQVGNQPQHF. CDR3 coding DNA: TGTGCCAGCAGTCGACAGGTGGGCAATCAGCCCCAGCATTTT.

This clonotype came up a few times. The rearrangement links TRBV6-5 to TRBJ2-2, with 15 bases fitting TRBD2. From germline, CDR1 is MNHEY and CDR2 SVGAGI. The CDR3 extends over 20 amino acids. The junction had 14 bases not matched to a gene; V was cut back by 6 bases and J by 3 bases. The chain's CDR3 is CASRSGLAGGLGIYTGELFF. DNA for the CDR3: TGTGCCAGCAGATCGGGACTAGCGGGAGGACTGGGGATTTACACCGGGGAGCTGTTTTTT.

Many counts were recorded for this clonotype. For the CDR3, the DNA is TGCAGTGCTAGGGCCATTCGGGAAGCAACTAATGAAAAACTGTTTTTT. This translates into CSARAIREATNEKLFF. The genes are TRBV20-1 and TRBJ1-4; D is unresolved. The CDR3 sequence is 16 residues long. From germline, CDR1 is DFQATT and CDR2 SNEGSKA (reference sequence). The V and J ends lost 3 bases and 0 bases respectively, with 14 bases between them.

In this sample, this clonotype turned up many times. The CDR3 sequence is CASSLGRRESSYEQYF. The DNA for the CDR3 is TGTGCCAGCAGCTTGGGCAGGCGGGAATCGTCCTACGAGCAGTACTTC. V is TRBV5-5 and J is TRBJ2-7, with a tentative D call TRBD2 (6 bases). The V end was cut by 0 bases, the J end by 1 base, with 14 bases between. Germline lookup yields CDR1 SGHKS and CDR2 YYEKEE (reference sequence). This CDR3 has 16 amino acids.

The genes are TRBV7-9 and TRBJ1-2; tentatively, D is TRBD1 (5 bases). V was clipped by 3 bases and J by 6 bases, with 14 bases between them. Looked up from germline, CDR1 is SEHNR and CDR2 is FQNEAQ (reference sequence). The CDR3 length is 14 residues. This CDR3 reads CASSFMGRTDGYTF. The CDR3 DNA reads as TGTGCCAGCAGCTTCATGGGACGGACTGATGGCTACACCTTC.